The entry that follows covers one T cell receptor beta chain sequence. This entry belongs to a study of blood T cell repertoires in COVID-19. Generated by immunoSEQ multiplex PCR, the TCRdb table keeps only in-frame clones and is missing some. The table includes 150,000 or so clones, roughly 82% detected once. V gave up 4 bases and J gave up 5 bases, with 15 bases separating them. This CDR3 is built from 13 residues. Germline CDR1 and CDR2: GTSNPN and SVGIG (reference sequence). Sequencing was performed on peripheral blood. The J gene is TRBJ2-7, the V gene TRBV30, with a tentative D call TRBD1 (7 bases). This sequence was found in a human donor with acute or convalescent COVID-19. The donor label of this sample is uncertain. The CDR3 nucleotides are TGTGCCTGGAACCCGGGCAGGGGGGACGAGCAGTACTTC. Its protein product is CAWNPGRGDEQYF. The variable domain in full, completed from reference TRBV30 and TRBJ2-7, reads SQTIHQWPATLVQPVGSPLSLECTVEGTSNPNLYWYRQAAGRGLQLLFYSVGIGQISSEVPQNLSASRPQDRQFILSSKKLLLSDSGFYLCAWNPGRGDEQYFGPGTRLTVT.